What follows is one T cell receptor (beta chain) and its context. Its antigen is undetermined. Then a second PCR, running roughly 7 to 11 cycles, was carried out with a sample-barcoded 5' primer and a J-beta primer mix. Every sample produced at least 3 million CDR3-containing paired-end reads. MiXCR was run by TCRdb on the 5' RACE reads, yielding one entry per CDR3 protein. This repertoire shows 800,000 to 950,000 distinct CDR3 sequences, around 34% found once; its top ten account for around 13%. These data come from a study of blood T cells in healthy people across ages. Study-level findings and limits: Donors of long life had a larger count of naive CD4+ cells and greater diversity than aged donors. Naive T cell percentage showed a strong correlation with the diversity of TCR beta.

Each individual donor underwent a draw of approximately 10 milliliters of peripheral blood. Trimming took off 4 bases at V and 4 bases at J, with 12 bases between the two ends. Germline lookup yields CDR1 LGHNA and CDR2 YSLEER. The CDR3 has 14 amino acids. This chain joins TRBV4-3 and TRBJ2-3; no reliable D call. This TCR derives from a man aged 18 to 30 in good health. Sequenced material: blood. CDR3 amino acids: CASSRFMSADTQYF. In DNA, the CDR3 is TGCGCCAGCAGCCGCTTCATGTCGGCAGATACGCAGTATTTT.